One and the same sample provided the 2 T cell receptor beta chains below, sequenced in a study of blood T cell repertoires in COVID-19. Clones were read by immunoSEQ multiplex PCR, and TCRdb kept only the in-frame ones, dropping some. This sample has about 36,000 clones, with around 80% found just once. Material: peripheral blood. The receptor set was obtained from a man between 60 and 75 years old with acute or convalescent COVID-19.

Only a few counts were recorded for this clone. V and J are TRBV6-5 and TRBJ2-2; D is possibly TRBD1 (6 bases). The CDR3 has 15 residues. From germline, CDR1 is MNHEY and CDR2 SVGAGI. V dropped 4 bases and J dropped 6 bases, with 15 bases sitting between them. CDR3 in amino acids: CASSSNPGVPGELFF. CDR3 in DNA: TGTGCCAGCAGTTCCAATCCAGGGGTACCCGGGGAGCTGTTTTTT.

Only a few counts were recorded for this clone. The chain couples TRBV10-3 to TRBJ2-5; TRBD1 matches at 9 bases. The germline gives CDR1 ENHRY, CDR2 SYGVKD. Trimming took 2 bases from V and 4 from J; bases not matched to a gene: 14. The CDR3 consists of 18 residues. The DNA for the CDR3 is TGTGCCATCAGTGAGATGGAAGCCCGGGACAGGGTGGTAGAGACCCAGTACTTC. Residues: CAISEMEARDRVVETQYF.